The rows below give T cell receptor beta chains drawn from one sample of a study of cytomegalovirus exposure and HLA in healthy donors. Profiling relied on immunoSEQ multiplex PCR, and the TCRdb table lists in-frame clones only, not all of them. The profile shows 75,000 to 90,000 clones, around 77% of them singletons. Sequenced material: PBMCs. Receptors originate from a man between 45 and 60 years old in good health and CMV-seronegative. The CDR3 runs from the conserved cysteine through the conserved F or W. D genes are given only for firm matches. Size is omitted from some rows. Given values are once, few, many or a class for expanded clones.

d_call: TRBD1; clone_size: NA; j_call: TRBJ2-7; v_call: TRBV15; cdr3_aa: CATSLQGTHEQYF; cdr3_nt: TGTGCCACCAGTCTACAGGGGACCCACGAGCAGTACTTC
d_call: NA; clone_size: NA; j_call: TRBJ2-5; v_call: TRBV9; cdr3_aa: CASSLVGGAGETQYF; cdr3_nt: TGTGCCAGCAGCCTAGTAGGGGGGGCCGGGGAGACCCAGTACTTC
d_call: NA; clone_size: once; j_call: TRBJ1-1; v_call: TRBV6-6; cdr3_aa: CASSNDRLQTEAFF; cdr3_nt: TGTGCCAGCAGTAACGACAGACTGCAAACTGAAGCTTTCTTT
d_call: TRBD1; clone_size: NA; j_call: TRBJ2-1; v_call: TRBV13; cdr3_aa: CASSLDRGRFHEQFF; cdr3_nt: TGTGCCAGCAGCTTAGACAGGGGTCGATTTCATGAGCAGTTCTTC
d_call: NA; clone_size: few; j_call: TRBJ2-7; v_call: TRBV28; cdr3_aa: CASSLYSRGAYEQYF; cdr3_nt: TGTGCCAGCAGTTTATACTCTCGAGGAGCCTACGAGCAGTACTTC
d_call: NA; clone_size: NA; j_call: TRBJ2-7; v_call: TRBV6-5; cdr3_aa: CASRAESYEQYF; cdr3_nt: TGTGCCAGCAGGGCAGAATCCTACGAGCAGTACTTC
d_call: NA; clone_size: once; j_call: TRBJ1-1; v_call: TRBV7-2; cdr3_aa: CASSFRTGGDTEAFF; cdr3_nt: TGTGCCAGCAGCTTTCGCACGGGAGGTGACACTGAAGCTTTCTTT
d_call: TRBD2; clone_size: NA; j_call: TRBJ2-2; v_call: TRBV9; cdr3_aa: CASSVATSNTGELFF; cdr3_nt: TGTGCCAGCAGCGTAGCGACTAGCAACACCGGGGAGCTGTTTTTT
d_call: NA; clone_size: NA; j_call: TRBJ2-7; v_call: TRBV6-5; cdr3_aa: CASSYRRDYEQYF; cdr3_nt: TGTGCCAGCAGTTACCGGAGAGACTACGAGCAGTACTTC
d_call: TRBD2; clone_size: NA; j_call: TRBJ2-2; v_call: TRBV30; cdr3_aa: CAWSVAGGPGELFF; cdr3_nt: TGTGCCTGGAGTGTAGCGGGGGGGCCCGGGGAGCTGTTTTTT
d_call: TRBD1; clone_size: NA; j_call: TRBJ1-4; v_call: TRBV7-9; cdr3_aa: CASSGDRGQKLFF; cdr3_nt: TGTGCCAGCAGCGGGGACAGGGGGCAAAAACTGTTTTTT
d_call: TRBD1; clone_size: NA; j_call: TRBJ2-3; v_call: TRBV18; cdr3_aa: CASSRDRVGDTQYF; cdr3_nt: TGTGCCAGCTCCCGGGACAGGGTGGGAGATACGCAGTATTTT
d_call: NA; clone_size: few; j_call: TRBJ2-7; v_call: TRBV6-6; cdr3_aa: CASRPGGAGSSYEQYF; cdr3_nt: TGTGCCAGCAGACCTGGAGGGGCAGGGAGCTCCTACGAGCAGTACTTC
d_call: NA; clone_size: NA; j_call: TRBJ1-1; v_call: TRBV11-2; cdr3_aa: CASSLTRGRNSEAFF; cdr3_nt: TGTGCCAGCAGCTTAACCAGGGGACGTAACTCTGAAGCTTTCTTT
d_call: TRBD1; clone_size: NA; j_call: TRBJ2-2; v_call: TRBV27; cdr3_aa: CASSRDRVAGELFF; cdr3_nt: TGTGCCAGCAGCCGGGACAGGGTTGCAGGGGAGCTGTTTTTT
d_call: NA; clone_size: NA; j_call: TRBJ2-7; v_call: TRBV5-1; cdr3_aa: CASSLATAGTYEQYF; cdr3_nt: TGCGCCAGCAGCTTGGCCACAGCAGGGACCTACGAGCAGTACTTC
d_call: TRBD2; clone_size: NA; j_call: TRBJ2-1; v_call: TRBV4-1; cdr3_aa: CASSERDLAGAHRSYNEQFF; cdr3_nt: TGCGCCAGCAGCGAAAGAGATCTAGCGGGGGCCCATCGTTCCTACAATGAGCAGTTCTTC
d_call: NA; clone_size: NA; j_call: TRBJ1-2; v_call: TRBV4-2; cdr3_aa: CASSQQGQTSNYGYTF; cdr3_nt: TGTGCCAGCAGCCAACAAGGACAGACCTCTAACTATGGCTACACCTTC
d_call: TRBD2; clone_size: NA; j_call: TRBJ2-7; v_call: TRBV29-1; cdr3_aa: CSAAPGTSGSEQYF; cdr3_nt: TGCAGCGCCGCCCCAGGGACTAGCGGCTCCGAGCAGTACTTC
d_call: NA; clone_size: NA; j_call: TRBJ2-3; v_call: TRBV10-1; cdr3_aa: CASSDSRGRDTQYF; cdr3_nt: TGCGCCAGCAGTGATTCTAGAGGGCGGGATACGCAGTATTTT
d_call: TRBD1; clone_size: few; j_call: TRBJ1-5; v_call: TRBV2; cdr3_aa: CASTLPEGTGKRQPQHF; cdr3_nt: TGTGCCAGCACCTTACCTGAGGGGACAGGGAAACGTCAGCCCCAGCATTTT
d_call: TRBD1; clone_size: few; j_call: TRBJ2-2; v_call: TRBV19; cdr3_aa: CASSPSRGTGELFF; cdr3_nt: TGTGCCAGTAGTCCGAGCAGGGGGACCGGGGAGCTGTTTTTT
d_call: NA; clone_size: few; j_call: TRBJ1-1; v_call: TRBV10-2; cdr3_aa: CASSFGRLNTEAFF; cdr3_nt: TGCGCCAGCAGTTTTGGGCGTTTGAACACTGAAGCTTTCTTT
d_call: TRBD2; clone_size: NA; j_call: TRBJ2-5; v_call: TRBV28; cdr3_aa: CASKGGLAQYF; cdr3_nt: TGTGCCAGTAAGGGAGGGCTGGCCCAGTACTTC
d_call: NA; clone_size: once; j_call: TRBJ1-5; v_call: TRBV28; cdr3_aa: CASSSSKVREGQPQHF; cdr3_nt: TGTGCCAGCAGTTCCTCAAAAGTCAGGGAAGGTCAGCCCCAGCATTTT
d_call: NA; clone_size: few; j_call: TRBJ1-6; v_call: TRBV18; cdr3_aa: CASSPASSYNSPLHF; cdr3_nt: TGTGCCAGCTCACCCGCGAGCTCCTATAATTCACCCCTCCACTTT
d_call: TRBD2; clone_size: NA; j_call: TRBJ2-1; v_call: TRBV5-6; cdr3_aa: CASSLYSSGGYNEQFF; cdr3_nt: TGTGCCAGCAGCTTGTACTCTAGCGGGGGGTACAATGAGCAGTTCTTC
d_call: NA; clone_size: NA; j_call: TRBJ2-5; v_call: TRBV6-5; cdr3_aa: CARLRSQETQYF; cdr3_nt: TGTGCCCGCTTACGGAGCCAAGAGACCCAGTACTTC
d_call: TRBD1; clone_size: NA; j_call: TRBJ2-1; v_call: TRBV6-1; cdr3_aa: CASRLGTGFYNEQFF; cdr3_nt: TGTGCCAGCAGACTAGGGACAGGGTTCTACAATGAGCAGTTCTTC
d_call: NA; clone_size: NA; j_call: TRBJ2-3; v_call: TRBV19; cdr3_aa: CASSIGYRLANTDTQYF; cdr3_nt: TGTGCCAGTAGTATAGGGTATAGGCTAGCGAATACAGATACGCAGTATTTT
d_call: NA; clone_size: NA; j_call: TRBJ1-1; v_call: TRBV5-4; cdr3_aa: CASSLGRTTEAFF; cdr3_nt: TGTGCCAGCAGCTTGGGGAGAACCACTGAAGCTTTCTTT
d_call: NA; clone_size: NA; j_call: TRBJ1-5; v_call: TRBV5-4; cdr3_aa: CASSLGQNQPQHF; cdr3_nt: TGTGCCAGCAGCCTCGGACAGAATCAGCCCCAGCATTTT
d_call: TRBD1; clone_size: NA; j_call: TRBJ1-6; v_call: TRBV2; cdr3_aa: CASSIDRGHSPLHF; cdr3_nt: TGTGCCAGCAGTATCGACAGGGGCCATTCACCCCTCCACTTT
d_call: TRBD2; clone_size: once; j_call: TRBJ2-5; v_call: TRBV27; cdr3_aa: CASSSPASGGEETQYF; cdr3_nt: TGTGCCAGCAGCTCTCCGGCTAGCGGGGGGGAAGAGACCCAGTACTTC
d_call: NA; clone_size: once; j_call: TRBJ2-1; v_call: TRBV2; cdr3_aa: CASSPGSWVNEQFF; cdr3_nt: TGTGCCAGCAGTCCGGGATCCTGGGTTAATGAGCAGTTCTTC
d_call: NA; clone_size: NA; j_call: TRBJ1-1; v_call: TRBV10-3; cdr3_aa: CAISESQGGTEAFF; cdr3_nt: TGTGCCATCAGTGAGTCACAGGGAGGGACTGAAGCTTTCTTT
d_call: TRBD2; clone_size: NA; j_call: TRBJ2-2; v_call: TRBV27; cdr3_aa: CASRERGTNTGELFF; cdr3_nt: TGTGCCAGCAGGGAGCGGGGGACCAACACCGGGGAGCTGTTTTTT
d_call: TRBD2; clone_size: NA; j_call: TRBJ2-7; v_call: TRBV11-3; cdr3_aa: CASTTREGASYEQYF; cdr3_nt: TGTGCCAGCACCACGCGGGAGGGGGCCTCCTACGAGCAGTACTTC
d_call: TRBD2; clone_size: NA; j_call: TRBJ2-5; v_call: TRBV7-6; cdr3_aa: CASSRAGLAGGGRETQYF; cdr3_nt: TGTGCCAGCAGTCGAGCGGGCCTAGCGGGGGGGGGCCGGGAGACCCAGTACTTC
d_call: NA; clone_size: NA; j_call: TRBJ1-1; v_call: TRBV11-3; cdr3_aa: CASSLNGVLEAFF; cdr3_nt: TGTGCCAGCAGCTTAAACGGAGTATTGGAAGCTTTCTTT
d_call: TRBD2; clone_size: NA; j_call: TRBJ2-2; v_call: TRBV5-4; cdr3_aa: CASSTGLAGGIRTGELFF; cdr3_nt: TGTGCCAGCAGCACGGGACTAGCGGGGGGGATTCGGACCGGGGAACTGTTTTTT